The 13 T cell receptor beta chains reported below all come from one sample, sequenced in a study of cytomegalovirus exposure and HLA in healthy donors. PCR involved 60 Vbeta and 13 Jbeta primers. This table comes from immunoSEQ multiplex PCR, and its TCRdb copy is limited to in-frame clones, with some not included. The top ten hold approximately 6% of the sample, which has 200,000 or so clones, about four fifths seen once. The sample was PBMCs. The receptor source for this set is a woman aged 25 to 45 in good health and CMV-seropositive.

The CDR3 reads CASSGRGGLTDTQYF. Written as DNA, the CDR3 is TGTGCCAGCAGCGGGAGGGGCGGACTCACAGATACGCAGTATTTT. The chain joins TRBV9 to TRBJ2-3; TRBD2 is a possible D gene (6 bases). CDR1 is SGDLS and CDR2 is YYNGEE in the germline V gene. The CDR3 contains 15 residues. Trimming pared 3 bases from V and 2 bases from J, leaving 13 bases between.

This chain links TRBV27 with TRBJ2-7; TRBD1 matches at 9 bases. The CDR3 length is 14 residues. V was clipped by 5 bases and J by 1 base; unmatched bases: 3. Germline lookup yields CDR1 MNHEY and CDR2 SMNVEV (reference sequence). For the CDR3, the DNA is TGTGCCAGCAGTGGGACAGGGACTTCCTACGAGCAGTACTTC. Translation gives CASSGTGTSYEQYF.

This sequence joins TRBV18 and TRBJ2-4, with D tentatively TRBD2 (6 bases). Germline-derived CDR1 and CDR2 are KGHSH and LQKENI. V was clipped by 2 bases and J by 1 base, with 9 bases between them. This CDR3 is built from 15 residues. The CDR3 spells CASSPKAGAKNIQYF. CDR3 in DNA: TGTGCCAGCTCACCAAAGGCGGGGGCCAAAAACATTCAGTACTTC.

This chain joins TRBV28 and TRBJ2-5; 10 bases map to TRBD1. This CDR3 has 15 amino acids. Germline V gene data show CDR1 as MDHEN and CDR2 as SYDVKM. The V segment lost 4 bases and the J segment 3 bases; nucleotides outside the gene matches: 5. CDR3 sequence reads: CASSSLGTGEETQYF. CDR3 in DNA: TGTGCCAGCAGTTCCTTAGGGACAGGGGAAGAGACCCAGTACTTC.

This chain joins TRBV10-3 and TRBJ2-5; perhaps TRBD2 as D (5 bases). In germline, CDR1 is ENHRY, CDR2 SYGVKD. The CDR3 is 16 residues long. The V end was cut by 8 bases, the J end by 4 bases, with 23 bases between. The chain's CDR3 is CAISDPARSGRETQYF. In nucleotides, the CDR3 is TGTGCCATCTCGGACCCGGCGCGGAGCGGTCGAGAGACCCAGTACTTC.

CDR3 sequence reads: CASSSRTSGRATDTQYF. CDR3 in DNA: TGTGCCAGCAGCTCCAGGACTAGCGGGAGGGCAACCGATACGCAGTATTTT. The chain has TRBV13 and TRBJ2-3, with 15 positions matching TRBD2. Trimming at V came to 4 bases and at J to 6 bases, leaving 8 bases not matched to a gene. Germline V gene data show CDR1 as PRHDT and CDR2 as FYEKMQ (reference sequence). The CDR3 spans 17 residues.

V and J are TRBV28 and TRBJ1-5; D may be TRBD1 (5 bases). V shed 5 bases and J shed 2 bases, with 13 bases lying between them. Germline loops: CDR1 MDHEN, CDR2 SYDVKM. CDR3 length equals 15 residues. Written as DNA, the CDR3 is TGTGCCAGCAGTCCCCTAGGGGTTGGCAATCAGCCCCAGCATTTT. Its protein product is CASSPLGVGNQPQHF.

The chain links TRBV6-5 to TRBJ1-1, with D possibly being TRBD1 (5 bases). The V gene's germline CDR1 is MNHEY and CDR2 SVGAGI. The CDR3 loop spans 13 amino acids. Between the trimmed V and J ends, which lost 0 bases and 10 bases, there was a span of 12 bases. The CDR3 coding sequence is TGTGCCAGCAGTTACTCACGGGGCGGGGGAGCTTTCTTT. It codes for CASSYSRGGGAFF.

J is TRBJ1-1 and V is TRBV11-2, with D possibly being TRBD1 (5 bases). CDR1 is SGHAT and CDR2 is FQNNGV in the germline V gene. The CDR3 covers 12 residues. The germline V and J ends were trimmed by 0 bases and 13 bases, with 12 bases remaining between them. The CDR3: CASSLDGTGVFF. The CDR3 coding sequence is TGTGCCAGCAGCTTAGATGGGACTGGGGTTTTCTTT.

The chain joins TRBV6-5 to TRBJ1-1; TRBD1 might be the D (5 bases). This CDR3 is built from 15 residues. The ends were cut back, 0 bases at V and 4 bases at J, with 12 bases in the middle. Germline V CDR1 and CDR2: MNHEY, SVGAGI. CDR3 region: CASSYSMDGGTEAFF. The CDR3 region has the DNA TGTGCCAGCAGTTACTCGATGGACGGGGGCACTGAAGCTTTCTTT.

This clone was observed a few times. Other DNA sequences in this sample translate to the same CDR3. The V gene is TRBV10-3, the J gene TRBJ2-7; D gene ambiguous. Germline V gene data show CDR1 as ENHRY and CDR2 as SYGVKD. The V gene lost 6 bases and the J gene lost 0 bases, with 9 bases spanning the gap. CDR3 length: 13 amino acids. For the CDR3, the DNA is TGTGCCATCAGAGACTCCAGCTCCTACGAGCAGTACTTC. It is translated as CAIRDSSSYEQYF.

The rearrangement uses TRBV7-2 and TRBJ2-1; 9 bases align to TRBD2. Germline-derived CDR1 and CDR2 are SGHTA and FQGNSA. This CDR3 spans 14 amino acids. V lost 4 bases to trimming and J lost 10 bases; unmatched junction nucleotides: 8. The CDR3 sequence: CASSSGLATGEQFF. The DNA of the CDR3 is TGTGCCAGCAGCTCTGGACTAGCGACCGGCGAGCAGTTCTTC.

This clone was found once. V gene TRBV6-4 combines with J gene TRBJ1-2, with no clear D. CDR1 is MRHNA, CDR2 SNTAGT, per germline. Trimming removed 5 bases from V and 2 bases from J, with 9 bases in between. The CDR3 contains 13 residues. The CDR3 nucleotides are TGTGCCAGCAGTCTCGGGATCAACTATGGCTACACCTTC. Its translation: CASSLGINYGYTF.